The present TCR beta chain was sequenced within a study of T cell responses to AZD1222 COVID-19 vaccine. Study results and caveats: There were repertoire samples only from the period after the peak T cell response.

Germline assignment: CDR1 MNHEY and CDR2 SVGEGT. The CDR3 totals 14 residues. V was clipped by 2 bases and J by 2 bases, with 10 bases between them. With regard to this clone: The antigen remains unidentified.

Profiling relied on immunoSEQ multiplex PCR, and the TCRdb table lists in-frame clones only, not all of them. The profile shows some 140,000 clones, about 90% of them singletons. The clonotype was recovered from an adult in good health. Sequenced material: peripheral blood, taken on day 0 of AZD1222 vaccination. The chain couples TRBV6-2 or TRBV6-3 to TRBJ2-7; TRBD2 is a possible D gene (6 bases). CDR3: CASSYPWEAYEQYF. In DNA form, the CDR3 reads TGTGCCAGCAGTTACCCATGGGAGGCCTACGAGCAGTACTTC.